Below are 30 T cell receptor beta chains sequenced from a single sample in a study of OX40 agonist ivuxolimab in advanced cancers. TCRdb keeps only in-frame clones here, not all; method: immunoSEQ multiplex PCR. This table holds tens of thousands of clones, 65% to 90% found once. Specimen: CD4+ or CD8+ T cells sorted from blood, collected in a trial of the OX40 agonist ivuxolimab. All receptors derive from an adult with an advanced solid tumor such as melanoma, head and neck, liver or kidney cancer.

The gene calls are TRBV11-3 and TRBJ1-1; D possibly corresponds to TRBD1 (6 bases). This CDR3 has 15 residues. Trimming pared 4 bases from V and 10 bases from J, leaving 22 bases between. The V gene's germline CDR1 is SGHNT and CDR2 YENEEA. In nucleotides, the CDR3 is TGTGCCAGCAGCTCAGGGGACTTGGGAGGCGGGAGAGCTTTCTTT. It yields the protein CASSSGDLGGGRAFF.

The rearrangement joins TRBV19 to TRBJ1-2; tentatively, D is TRBD1 (6 bases). Trimming removed 3 bases at V and 8 bases at J, with 22 bases between. CDR3 length equals 16 residues. CDR1 is LNHDA and CDR2 is SQIVND in the germline V gene (reference sequence). CDR3 sequence: CASSIGGDNLLSGYTF. CDR3 DNA: TGTGCCAGTAGTATTGGGGGCGACAATCTATTAAGCGGCTACACCTTC.

As concerns this clone: This same CDR3 is encoded by further DNA sequences in the sample. The CDR3: CASSPGTANTGELFF. In nucleotides, the CDR3 is TGCGCCAGCAGCCCCGGGACAGCGAACACCGGGGAGCTGTTTTTT. V is TRBV5-1 and J is TRBJ2-2; 7 bases line up with TRBD1. V was clipped by 4 bases and J by 0 bases; unmatched bases: 3. Germline CDR1 SGHRS, CDR2 YFSETQ. The CDR3 contains 15 residues.

V is TRBV18 and J is TRBJ1-4; D not certain. Between the trimmed V and J ends, which lost 4 bases and 4 bases, there was a span of 10 bases. The CDR3 sequence is 14 residues long. Germline lookup yields CDR1 KGHSH and CDR2 LQKENI. CDR3 residues: CASSRGSSNEKLFF. Here the CDR3 DNA reads TGTGCCAGCTCACGTGGATCAAGTAATGAAAAACTGTTTTTT.

A single count supports this clone. This chain uses TRBV11-2 with TRBJ2-5; 13 positions agree with TRBD2. Trimming at V came to 5 bases and at J to 5 bases, leaving 5 bases not matched to a gene. CDR3 length: 15 amino acids. Germline-derived CDR1 and CDR2 are SGHAT and FQNNGV. CDR3 nucleotides: TGTGCCAGCAGCCCTGTGACTAGCGGGAGGGAGACCCAGTACTTC. Protein product: CASSPVTSGRETQYF.

This chain uses TRBV5-1 with TRBJ1-4; TRBD1 is a possible D gene (5 bases). CDR3 length: 16 residues. From germline, CDR1 is SGHRS and CDR2 YFSETQ. V lost 0 bases and J lost 3, with 12 bases in between. CDR3 sequence reads: CASSLDGGSANEKLFF. The CDR3 bases are TGCGCCAGCAGCTTGGATGGGGGAAGCGCTAATGAAAAACTGTTTTTT. The whole variable domain, remainder taken from reference TRBV5-1 and TRBJ1-4, is KAGVTQTPRYLIKTRGQQVTLSCSPISGHRSVSWYQQTPGQGLQFLFEYFSETQRNKGNFPGRFSGRQFSNSRSEMNVSTLELGDSALYLCASSLDGGSANEKLFFGSGTQLSVL.

This chain connects TRBV7-6 to TRBJ1-2; 11 positions match TRBD1. The length of the CDR3 is 15 residues. Germline values: CDR1 SGHVS, CDR2 FNYEAQ. V lost 5 bases, J lost 7 bases, and 9 bases stayed unmatched. CDR3 sequence (DNA): TGTGCCAGCAGCCCAAGGACAGGGGGCGATCGTGGCTACACCTTC. Protein sequence: CASSPRTGGDRGYTF.

The chain uses TRBV7-3 and TRBJ2-3; 10 bases fit TRBD2. In germline, CDR1 is SGHTA, CDR2 FQGTGA. The CDR3 contains 15 residues. V shed 4 bases, J shed 2 bases, and the junction held 3 bases outside the gene matches. The CDR3 is CASSYSGRDTDTQYF. The CDR3 DNA follows: TGTGCCAGCAGCTACAGCGGGAGGGACACAGATACGCAGTATTTT.

J is TRBJ1-4 and V is TRBV10-3; no clear D. Germline CDR1 is ENHRY and CDR2 is SYGVKD. V gave up 3 bases and J gave up 4 bases, with 9 bases separating them. This CDR3 region has 14 residues. In DNA form, the CDR3 reads TGTGCCATCAGTGATCTTTCTAATAATGAAAAACTGTTTTTT. It encodes CAISDLSNNEKLFF.

This rearrangement joins TRBV18 to TRBJ1-1, with D unresolved. Germline V gene lookup returns CDR1 KGHSH and CDR2 LQKENI. This CDR3 has 13 amino acids. V was shortened by 3 bases and J by 1 base, with 6 bases between the two germline ends. CDR3 region: CASSPGENTEAFF. DNA for the CDR3: TGTGCCAGCTCACCGGGTGAGAACACTGAAGCTTTCTTT.

This clone was seen a single time. Other DNA sequences within the sample encode an identical CDR3. V gene TRBV5-1 combines with J gene TRBJ2-2; no firm D call. Germline V gene sequence: CDR1 SGHRS, CDR2 YFSETQ. CDR3 length equals 14 residues. V gave up 0 bases and J gave up 0 bases, with 3 bases separating them. The CDR3: CASSLVTNTGELFF. For the CDR3, the DNA is TGCGCCAGCAGCTTGGTCACGAACACCGGGGAGCTGTTTTTT.

This chain connects TRBV6-5 to TRBJ2-7; D gene uncertain. The germline V gene encodes CDR1 MNHEY and CDR2 SVGAGI. Trimming cost V 6 bases and J 6 bases, with 15 bases left between them. CDR3 length: 13 residues. Here the CDR3 DNA reads TGTGCCAGCAGCCCGGTACTGGACGGCGAGCAGTACTTC. Its protein product is CASSPVLDGEQYF.

Only a few counts were recorded for this clone. This rearrangement joins TRBV29-1 to TRBJ1-1; D possibly corresponds to TRBD1 (5 bases). CDR1 is SQVTM and CDR2 is ANQGSEA in the germline V gene. Deletions cut 7 bases from V and 0 bases from J, with 12 bases between. The CDR3 runs to 13 residues. The chain's CDR3 is CSACAGLNTEAFF. The DNA of the CDR3 is TGCAGCGCCTGCGCAGGGCTGAACACTGAAGCTTTCTTT.

The chain combines TRBV28 with TRBJ2-1, with 9 bases lining up with TRBD2. Looked up from germline, CDR1 is MDHEN and CDR2 is SYDVKM. The CDR3 has 15 amino acids. The trim removed 3 bases at V and 8 bases at J, leaving 8 bases unmatched. The CDR3 protein is CASSLISGSNDEQFF. In DNA form, the CDR3 reads TGTGCCAGCAGTTTGATTAGCGGGAGTAACGATGAGCAGTTCTTC.

The rearrangement joins TRBV13 to TRBJ2-1, with a weak D call TRBD1 (5 bases). The CDR3 covers 14 residues. V shed 4 bases and J shed 6 bases, with 13 bases lying between them. Germline V gives CDR1 PRHDT, CDR2 FYEKMQ (reference sequence). CDR3 amino acids: CASSSTDSSNEQFF. Written as DNA, the CDR3 is TGTGCCAGCAGCTCCACTGACAGCAGCAATGAGCAGTTCTTC.

The rearrangement joins TRBV6-1 to TRBJ1-5; 10 positions match TRBD1. This CDR3 has 14 residues. V dropped 6 bases and J dropped 5; count of bases not matched to a gene: 4. Germline V gene lookup returns CDR1 MNHNS and CDR2 SASEGT. In DNA, the CDR3 is TGTGCCAGCAGACCGGGACAGGGGCATCAGCCCCAGCATTTT. The encoded protein is CASRPGQGHQPQHF.

As for this clone: Distinct nucleotide sequences in the sample also encode this CDR3. This sequence joins TRBV27 and TRBJ1-4; D is perhaps TRBD1 (5 bases). The CDR3 length is 14 residues. V lost 0 bases and J lost 8, with 10 bases in between. CDR1 is MNHEY, CDR2 SMNVEV, per germline (reference sequence). The CDR3: CASSLSGVGEKLFF. CDR3 DNA: TGTGCCAGCAGTTTATCAGGGGTTGGGGAAAAACTGTTTTTT.

The V gene is TRBV28, the J gene TRBJ1-2; D possibly corresponds to TRBD1 (5 bases). The CDR3 length is 17 residues. V lost 5 bases and J lost 0, with 19 bases in between. Germline V gene data show CDR1 as MDHEN and CDR2 as SYDVKM. The CDR3 region is CASSPSLGQGSNYGYTF. The CDR3 DNA follows: TGTGCCAGCAGTCCCAGCCTGGGGCAGGGCTCTAACTATGGCTACACCTTC.

The gene calls are TRBV7-9 and TRBJ2-5, with D possibly TRBD2 on 6 matching bases. The CDR3 consists of 12 residues. Between the trimmed V and J ends, which lost 11 bases and 5 bases, there was a span of 15 bases. Per the germline V gene, CDR1 is SEHNR and CDR2 is FQNEAQ (reference sequence). CDR3 sequence: CAVNGGPETQYF. The CDR3 bases are TGTGCCGTAAACGGGGGACCGGAGACCCAGTACTTC.

The genes are TRBV4-2 and TRBJ2-2; the D gene is possibly TRBD2 (6 bases). The CDR3 extends over 17 amino acids. Germline CDR1 and CDR2: LGHNA and YNFKEQ. V was shortened by 6 bases and J by 0 bases, with 17 bases between the two germline ends. CDR3 DNA sequence: TGTGCCAGCAGGACTCACTTAGCGGAAACGAACACCGGGGAGCTGTTTTTT. Translation: CASRTHLAETNTGELFF.

The chain couples TRBV6-5 to TRBJ2-3; no firm D call. The CDR3 length is 13 residues. CDR1 is MNHEY and CDR2 is SVGAGI in the germline V gene. Trimming removed 0 bases from V and 5 bases from J, with 6 bases in between. CDR3 protein: CASSYSKIDTQYF. The CDR3 region has the DNA TGTGCCAGCAGTTACTCAAAGATAGATACGCAGTATTTT.

The genes are TRBV28 and TRBJ2-7; D unclear. From germline, CDR1 is MDHEN and CDR2 SYDVKM. The CDR3 covers 11 residues. The V and J ends lost 7 bases and 0 bases respectively, with 4 bases between them. CDR3 sequence (DNA): TGTGCCAGCACCTTCTCCTACGAGCAGTACTTC. As protein: CASTFSYEQYF.

The V and J genes are TRBV27 and TRBJ1-4; TRBD1 matches 8 bases. The CDR3 is 14 amino acids. The trim removed 4 bases at V and 8 bases at J, leaving 6 bases unmatched. From germline, CDR1 is MNHEY and CDR2 SMNVEV (reference sequence). CDR3 sequence: CASSSDRDGEKLFF. In DNA, the CDR3 is TGTGCCAGCAGTTCGGACAGGGACGGGGAAAAACTGTTTTTT.

The chain is built from TRBV9 and TRBJ1-2; D may be TRBD1 (5 bases). Trimming shortened V by 4 bases and J by 0 bases, and 13 bases separated the two germline ends. The CDR3 runs to 15 residues. Germline CDR1 SGDLS, CDR2 YYNGEE. The CDR3 DNA sequence: TGTGCCAGCAGCTACCAGGGCAGCTCTAACTATGGCTACACCTTC. Its protein product is CASSYQGSSNYGYTF.

The chain carries TRBV2 and TRBJ1-1; 12 bases map to TRBD1. This CDR3 is 13 amino acids long. Germline CDR1 is SNHLY and CDR2 is FYNNEI. V lost 6 bases and J lost 7; bases outside the gene matches: 3. The DNA of the CDR3 is TGTGCCAGCAGGGGACAGGGGGCTGGTGAAGCTTTCTTT. Amino acids: CASRGQGAGEAFF. Full variable domain (outside the CDR3, taken from reference TRBV2 and TRBJ1-1): EPEVTQTPSHQVTQMGQEVILRCVPISNHLYFYWYRQILGQKVEFLVSFYNNEISEKSEIFDDQFSVERPDGSNFTLKIRSTKLEDSAMYFCASRGQGAGEAFFGQGTRLTVV.

This clone was seen once. This chain connects TRBV6-6 to TRBJ1-1; weak D call: TRBD1 (5 bases). V was trimmed by 10 bases and J by 1 base, leaving 10 bases between them. This CDR3 is built from 12 residues. From germline, CDR1 is MNHNY and CDR2 SVGAGI (reference sequence). CDR3 in amino acids: CATQGKNTEAFF. Here the CDR3 DNA reads TGTGCCACCCAGGGAAAGAACACTGAAGCTTTCTTT.

The CDR3: CASRSGSSYNEQFF. For the CDR3, the DNA is TGTGCCAGCAGAAGCGGGAGCTCCTACAATGAGCAGTTCTTC. This sequence joins TRBV6-5 and TRBJ2-1; 8 bases fit TRBD2. The germline V gene encodes CDR1 MNHEY and CDR2 SVGAGI. The V and J ends lost 6 bases and 0 bases, in that order; junction bases with no gene match: 1. CDR3 length equals 14 residues.

The chain uses TRBV2 and TRBJ2-2; D remains ambiguous. This CDR3 spans 13 amino acids. Germline CDR1 SNHLY, CDR2 FYNNEI. Trimming cost V 6 bases and J 0 bases, with 5 bases left between them. The CDR3 nucleotides are TGTGCCAGCAGACGTACGAACACCGGGGAGCTGTTTTTT. Amino acids: CASRRTNTGELFF.

The V call is TRBV5-1, the J call TRBJ2-2, with TRBD2 identical over 10 bases. This CDR3 has 16 amino acids. J lost 0 bases, V lost 2 bases, and 1 base had no gene match. Germline CDR1 is SGHRS and CDR2 is YFSETQ. CDR3 DNA sequence: TGCGCCAGCAGCTTTCTAGCGGGGGCGAACACCGGGGAGCTGTTTTTT. Its translation is CASSFLAGANTGELFF.

A single count supports this clone. The chain employs TRBV6-6 and TRBJ1-5, with TRBD1 matching 8 bases. CDR1 is MNHNY and CDR2 is SVGAGI in the germline V gene (reference sequence). The CDR3 is 15 residues long. J gave up 6 bases and V 6 bases, and 10 bases lay outside the gene matches. CDR3 sequence: CASSYRAGGVQPQHF. The CDR3 nucleotides are TGTGCCAGCAGCTACCGGGCAGGGGGCGTTCAGCCCCAGCATTTT.